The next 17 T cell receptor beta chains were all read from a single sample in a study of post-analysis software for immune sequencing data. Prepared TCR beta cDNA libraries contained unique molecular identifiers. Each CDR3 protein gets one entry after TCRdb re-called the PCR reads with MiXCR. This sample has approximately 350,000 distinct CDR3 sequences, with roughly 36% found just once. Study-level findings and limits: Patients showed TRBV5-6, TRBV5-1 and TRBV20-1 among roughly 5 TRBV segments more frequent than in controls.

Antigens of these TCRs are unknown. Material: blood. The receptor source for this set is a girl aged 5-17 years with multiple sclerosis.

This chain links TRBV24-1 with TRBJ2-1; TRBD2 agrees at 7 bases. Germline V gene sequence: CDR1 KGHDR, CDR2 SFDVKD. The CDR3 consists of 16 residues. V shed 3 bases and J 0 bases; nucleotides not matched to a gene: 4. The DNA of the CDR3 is TGTGCCACCAGTGATGGCGGGGGTAGCTCCTACAATGAGCAGTTCTTC. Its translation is CATSDGGGSSYNEQFF.

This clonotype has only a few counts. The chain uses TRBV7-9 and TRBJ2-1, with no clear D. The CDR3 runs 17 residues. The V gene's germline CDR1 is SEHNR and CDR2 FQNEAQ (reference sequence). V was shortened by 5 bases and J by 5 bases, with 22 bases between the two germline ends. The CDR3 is CASSPPPKSGLHNEQFF. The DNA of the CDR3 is TGTGCCAGCAGCCCACCCCCTAAATCCGGGTTGCACAATGAGCAGTTCTTC. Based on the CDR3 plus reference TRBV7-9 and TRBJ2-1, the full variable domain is DTGVSQNPRHKITKRGQNVTFRCDPISEHNRLYWYRQTLGQGPEFLTYFQNEAQLEKSRLLSDRFSAERPKGSFSTLEIQRTEQGDSAMYLCASSPPPKSGLHNEQFFGPGTRLTVL.

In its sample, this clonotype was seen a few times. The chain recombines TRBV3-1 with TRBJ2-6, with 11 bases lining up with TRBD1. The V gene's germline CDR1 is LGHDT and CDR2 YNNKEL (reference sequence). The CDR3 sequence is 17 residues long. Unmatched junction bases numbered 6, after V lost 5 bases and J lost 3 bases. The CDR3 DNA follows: TGTGCCAGCAGCGGCCGGGACAGGGGGTTTGGGGCCAACGTCCTGACTTTC. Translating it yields CASSGRDRGFGANVLTF.

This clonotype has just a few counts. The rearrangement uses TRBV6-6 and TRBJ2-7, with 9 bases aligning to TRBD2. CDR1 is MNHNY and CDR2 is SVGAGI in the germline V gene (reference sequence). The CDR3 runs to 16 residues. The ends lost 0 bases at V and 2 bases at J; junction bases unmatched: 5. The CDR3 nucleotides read TGTGCCAGCAGTTACTCGATCAGCGGGGGGACCTACGAGCAGTACTTC. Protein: CASSYSISGGTYEQYF.

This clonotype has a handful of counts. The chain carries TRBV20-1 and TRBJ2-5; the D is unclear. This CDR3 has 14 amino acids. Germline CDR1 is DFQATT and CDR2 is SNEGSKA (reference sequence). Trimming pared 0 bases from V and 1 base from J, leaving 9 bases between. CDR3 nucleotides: TGCAGTGCTAGAGAACATGGCATCCAAGAGACCCAGTACTTC. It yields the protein CSAREHGIQETQYF.

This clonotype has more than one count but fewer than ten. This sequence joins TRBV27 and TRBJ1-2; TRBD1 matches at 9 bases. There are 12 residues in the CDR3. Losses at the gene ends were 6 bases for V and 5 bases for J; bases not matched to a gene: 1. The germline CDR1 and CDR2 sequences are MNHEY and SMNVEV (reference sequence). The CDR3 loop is CASRGTGYGYTF. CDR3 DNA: TGTGCCAGCAGGGGGACAGGGTATGGCTACACCTTC.

CDR3 DNA: TGTGCCAGCAGCTTAGGGCGGGGGGGCAATGCAGATACGCAGTATTTT. Its protein is CASSLGRGGNADTQYF. V is TRBV7-2 and J is TRBJ2-3; 9 bases are a match to TRBD2. The J segment lost 4 bases and the V segment lost 1 base, leaving 6 bases of the junction unmatched. CDR3 length: 16 amino acids. CDR1 and CDR2 from the germline V gene are SGHTA and FQGNSA.

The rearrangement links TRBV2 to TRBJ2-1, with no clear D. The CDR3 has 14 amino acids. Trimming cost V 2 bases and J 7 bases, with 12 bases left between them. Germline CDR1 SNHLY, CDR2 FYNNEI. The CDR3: CASSEIPRGNEQFF. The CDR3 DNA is TGTGCCAGCAGTGAAATCCCCCGTGGGAATGAGCAGTTCTTC.

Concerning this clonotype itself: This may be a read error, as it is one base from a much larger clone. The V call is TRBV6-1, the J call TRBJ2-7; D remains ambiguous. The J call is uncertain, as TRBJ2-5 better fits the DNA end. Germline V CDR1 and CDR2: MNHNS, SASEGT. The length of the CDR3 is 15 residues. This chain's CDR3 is CASSGMGWGGGTQYF. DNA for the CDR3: TGTGCCAGCAGTGGGATGGGGTGGGGTGGCGGGACCCAGTACTTC.

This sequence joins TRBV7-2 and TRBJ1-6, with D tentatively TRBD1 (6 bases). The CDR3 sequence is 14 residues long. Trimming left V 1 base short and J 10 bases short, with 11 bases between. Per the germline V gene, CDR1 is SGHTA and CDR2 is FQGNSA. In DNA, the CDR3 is TGTGCCAGCAGCTTAGAGGGGGGCGCATCACCCCTCCACTTT. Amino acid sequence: CASSLEGGASPLHF.

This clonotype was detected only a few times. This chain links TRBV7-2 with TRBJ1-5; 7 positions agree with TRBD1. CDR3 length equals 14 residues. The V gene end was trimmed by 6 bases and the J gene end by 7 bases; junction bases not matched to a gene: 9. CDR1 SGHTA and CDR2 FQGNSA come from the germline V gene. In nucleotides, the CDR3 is TGTGCCAGCAGTTCCAGGACAGGCGGACAGCCCCAGCATTTT. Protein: CASSSRTGGQPQHF.

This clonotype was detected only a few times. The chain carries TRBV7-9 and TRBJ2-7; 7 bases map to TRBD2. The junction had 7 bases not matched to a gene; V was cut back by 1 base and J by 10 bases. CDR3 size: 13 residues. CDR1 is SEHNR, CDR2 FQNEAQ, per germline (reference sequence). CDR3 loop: CASSLESGETQYF. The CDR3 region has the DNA TGTGCCAGCAGCTTAGAGAGCGGGGAGACTCAGTACTTC.

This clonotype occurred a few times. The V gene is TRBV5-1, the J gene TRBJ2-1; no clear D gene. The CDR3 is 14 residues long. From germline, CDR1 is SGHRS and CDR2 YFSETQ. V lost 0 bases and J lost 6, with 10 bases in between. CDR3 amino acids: CASSLDTVFNEQFF. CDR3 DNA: TGCGCCAGCAGCTTGGACACGGTCTTCAATGAGCAGTTCTTC.

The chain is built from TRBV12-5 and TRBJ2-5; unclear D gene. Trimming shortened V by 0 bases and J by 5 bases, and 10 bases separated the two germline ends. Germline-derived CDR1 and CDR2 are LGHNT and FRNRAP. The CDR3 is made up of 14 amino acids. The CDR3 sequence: CASGLVPNRETQYF. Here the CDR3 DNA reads TGTGCTAGTGGTTTGGTACCCAACCGGGAGACCCAGTACTTC.

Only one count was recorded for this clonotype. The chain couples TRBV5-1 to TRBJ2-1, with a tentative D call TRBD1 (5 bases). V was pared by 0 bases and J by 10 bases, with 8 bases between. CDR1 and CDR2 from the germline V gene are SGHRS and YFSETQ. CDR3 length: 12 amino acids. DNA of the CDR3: TGCGCCAGCAGCTTGGCTCCAGGGGAGCAGTTCTTC. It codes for CASSLAPGEQFF. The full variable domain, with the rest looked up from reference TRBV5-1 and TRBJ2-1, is KAGVTQTPRYLIKTRGQQVTLSCSPISGHRSVSWYQQTPGQGLQFLFEYFSETQRNKGNFPGRFSGRQFSNSRSEMNVSTLELGDSALYLCASSLAPGEQFFGPGTRLTVL.

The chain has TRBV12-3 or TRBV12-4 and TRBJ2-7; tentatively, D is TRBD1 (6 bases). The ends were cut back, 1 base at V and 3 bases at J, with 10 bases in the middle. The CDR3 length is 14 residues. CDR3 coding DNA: TGTGCCAGCAGTTTAGAGGGGGTCCTCTACGAGCAGTACTTC. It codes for CASSLEGVLYEQYF.

The CDR3 nucleotides are TGTGCCAGCAGCTTAACTATAGAGAGGCGAGGCTCCTACGAGCAGTACTTC. It codes for CASSLTIERRGSYEQYF. The V gene is TRBV7-3, the J gene TRBJ2-7; the D is unclear. This CDR3 region has 17 residues. Germline V gene data show CDR1 as SGHTA and CDR2 as FQGTGA. V dropped 0 bases and J dropped 0 bases, with 15 bases sitting between them.